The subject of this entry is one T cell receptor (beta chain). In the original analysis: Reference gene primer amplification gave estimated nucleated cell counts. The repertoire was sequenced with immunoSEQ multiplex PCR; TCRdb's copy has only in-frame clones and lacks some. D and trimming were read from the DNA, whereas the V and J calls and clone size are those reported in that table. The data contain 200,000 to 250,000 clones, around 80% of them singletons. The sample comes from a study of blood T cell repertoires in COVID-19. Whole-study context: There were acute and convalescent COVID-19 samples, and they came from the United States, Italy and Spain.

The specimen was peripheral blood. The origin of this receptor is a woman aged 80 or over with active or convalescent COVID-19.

Here the CDR3 DNA reads TGTGCCTGGAGCACCGGGACAGGGTGGTATTTT. It translates to CAWSTGTGWYF. The chain is built from TRBV30 and TRBJ2-3; 9 bases match TRBD1. Trimming at V came to 3 bases and at J to 14 bases, leaving 6 bases not matched to a gene. The CDR3 has 11 amino acids. Germline values: CDR1 GTSNPN, CDR2 SVGIG (reference sequence).